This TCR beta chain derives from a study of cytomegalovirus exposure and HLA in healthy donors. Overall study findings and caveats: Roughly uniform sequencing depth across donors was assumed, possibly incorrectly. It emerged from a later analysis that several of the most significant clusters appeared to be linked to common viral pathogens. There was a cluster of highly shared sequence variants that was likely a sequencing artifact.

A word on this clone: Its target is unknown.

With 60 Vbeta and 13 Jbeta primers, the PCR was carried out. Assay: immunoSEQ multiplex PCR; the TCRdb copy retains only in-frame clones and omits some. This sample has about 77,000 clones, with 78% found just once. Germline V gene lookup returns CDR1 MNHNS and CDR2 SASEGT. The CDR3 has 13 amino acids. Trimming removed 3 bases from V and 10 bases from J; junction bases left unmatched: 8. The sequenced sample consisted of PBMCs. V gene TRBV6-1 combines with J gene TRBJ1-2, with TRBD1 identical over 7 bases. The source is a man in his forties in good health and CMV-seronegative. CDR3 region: CASSEGTESVYTF. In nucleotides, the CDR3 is TGTGCCAGCAGTGAGGGGACAGAAAGTGTCTACACCTTC.